Sequencing of this T cell receptor beta chain was carried out in a study of response to subunit inactivated influenza vaccine. Broader study findings: It was the authors' suggestion that each seasonal influenza vaccination recruits few new T cells.

TCRdb processed the RT-PCR reads anew with MiXCR; each CDR3 protein has one entry. The sample records around 850,000 distinct CDR3 sequences, less than 20% being singletons. The CDR3 runs 13 residues. V was clipped by 6 bases and J by 0 bases, with 3 bases between them. As regards this clonotype: The antigen is unknown.

Sequenced material: PBMCs from blood, taken around 5 days after vaccination. The rearrangement links TRBV12-3 or TRBV12-4 to TRBJ2-6, with D unresolved. This clonotype was obtained from a man aged 50-60 years who received an inactivated influenza vaccine. The CDR3 spells CASRISGANVLTF. CDR3 nucleotide sequence: TGTGCCAGCAGGATCTCTGGGGCCAACGTCCTGACTTTC.